The table lists the clone carrying this T cell receptor beta chain with a count of one. This entry is derived from a study of blood T cell repertoires in COVID-19. Study background: Both acute and convalescent COVID-19 samples were obtained from the United States, Italy and Spain. PBMCs, B-cell-depleted T cells, or T cells provided the cDNA or gDNA that made up the material.

In the original workflow: Amplification with reference gene primers provided the estimates of nucleated cell counts. Data came from immunoSEQ multiplex PCR; TCRdb stores just in-frame clones and leaves some out. The V and J calls and clone size were taken over from that table, and D and trimming were inferred from the DNA. The data hold 140,000 or so clones, with approximately 80% observed a single time. Germline loops: CDR1 SGHVS, CDR2 FQNEAQ. The CDR3 spans 16 residues. The ends lost 6 bases at V and 2 bases at J; junction bases unmatched: 8. The sequence came from an elderly woman with acute or convalescent COVID-19. The rearrangement uses TRBV7-8 and TRBJ2-2; 8 bases are shared with TRBD2. Specimen: peripheral blood. CDR3 region: CASSVPSGGNTGELFF. The CDR3 coding sequence is TGTGCCAGCAGTGTACCAAGCGGGGGTAACACCGGGGAGCTGTTTTTT.